The 2 T cell receptor beta chains presented below share a single source sample, sequenced in a study of cytomegalovirus exposure and HLA in healthy donors. It was with 60 Vbeta and 13 Jbeta primers that the PCR ran. Using immunoSEQ multiplex PCR, the repertoire was profiled, and TCRdb retains in-frame clones only, with some absent. The sample includes roughly 100,000 clones, over 65% seen only once; the top ten take 7.5% to 9%. Material for sequencing was PBMCs. These receptor sequences come from a man aged 35 to 55 in good health and CMV-seropositive.

The chain has TRBV28 and TRBJ1-2; D may be TRBD1 (6 bases). The CDR3 runs to 13 residues. Germline CDR1 and CDR2: MDHEN and SYDVKM. V was cut by 2 bases and J by 7 bases, with 11 bases left in between. The CDR3 loop reads CASSLGTFPGYTF. The CDR3, as DNA: TGTGCCAGCAGTTTAGGGACATTTCCTGGCTACACCTTC.

The V and J genes are TRBV5-1 and TRBJ2-7; no definite D call. Trimming left V 0 bases short and J 0 bases short, with 7 bases between. The CDR3 loop spans 14 amino acids. Germline lookup yields CDR1 SGHRS and CDR2 YFSETQ. The DNA for the CDR3 is TGCGCCAGCAGCTTGGTGGCAAGCTCCTACGAGCAGTACTTC. Encoded protein: CASSLVASSYEQYF.